Shown below are 25 T cell receptor beta chains from a single sample sequenced in a study of blood T cell repertoires in COVID-19. Produced via immunoSEQ multiplex PCR; TCRdb's table is partial and in-frame only. The sample yields 40,000 to 50,000 clones, 70% to 90% seen once. Input material: PBMCs or T cells enriched from blood (not recorded which). Every receptor here comes from a woman in her forties or fifties who had recovered from COVID-19.

This clone has only one observation. The chain has TRBV13 and TRBJ2-3, with a possible D match to TRBD2 (6 bases). The CDR3 has 14 residues. Trimming removed 5 bases from V and 2 bases from J, with 11 bases in between. Germline V gives CDR1 PRHDT, CDR2 FYEKMQ (reference sequence). The CDR3 here is CASSRETHTDTQYF. Here the CDR3 DNA reads TGTGCCAGCAGCCGGGAGACCCACACAGATACGCAGTATTTT.

V is TRBV15 and J is TRBJ1-1; maybe TRBD1 (6 bases). The length of the CDR3 is 15 residues. V shed 2 bases and J shed 0 bases, with 10 bases lying between them. Germline V gives CDR1 LNHNV, CDR2 YYDKDF (reference sequence). CDR3 amino acids: CATSRYTGMNTEAFF. CDR3 DNA sequence: TGTGCCACCAGCAGATACACAGGGATGAACACTGAAGCTTTCTTT.

This sequence joins TRBV5-1 and TRBJ2-2, with TRBD1 identical over 7 bases. Trimming took 3 bases from V and 7 from J; bases not matched to a gene: 15. CDR3 length: 17 amino acids. CDR1 and CDR2 from the germline V gene are SGHRS and YFSETQ. The CDR3 nucleotides read TGCGCCAGCAGCTCCCTTTCGTCAGGGGGAAGGGTCGGGGAGCTGTTTTTT. Amino acid sequence: CASSSLSSGGRVGELFF. Drawing the rest from reference TRBV5-1 and TRBJ2-2, the complete variable domain is KAGVTQTPRYLIKTRGQQVTLSCSPISGHRSVSWYQQTPGQGLQFLFEYFSETQRNKGNFPGRFSGRQFSNSRSEMNVSTLELGDSALYLCASSSLSSGGRVGELFFGEGSRLTVL.

This clone was observed a few times. The V and J genes are TRBV6-5 and TRBJ1-1, with D possibly matching TRBD1 (5 bases). This CDR3 has 13 amino acids. V lost 6 bases and J lost 5, with 13 bases in between. From germline, CDR1 is MNHEY and CDR2 SVGAGI. The chain's CDR3 is CASRRGHSTEAFF. The CDR3 nucleotides are TGTGCCAGCAGACGAGGACACTCTACTGAAGCTTTCTTT.

This chain uses TRBV27 with TRBJ2-7, with 9 bases matching TRBD1. The CDR3 runs to 15 residues. Germline trimming cut 2 bases from V and 0 bases from J; bases unmatched to any gene: 2. The germline gives CDR1 MNHEY, CDR2 SMNVEV (reference sequence). In DNA form, the CDR3 reads TGTGCCAGCAGTTTAAAACAGGGGGCCTCCTACGAGCAGTACTTC. Amino acid sequence: CASSLKQGASYEQYF.

The genes are TRBV19 and TRBJ1-5, with a tentative D call TRBD1 (6 bases). V shed 5 bases and J shed 2 bases, with 13 bases lying between them. CDR3 length equals 15 residues. The germline V gene has CDR1 LNHDA and CDR2 SQIVND (reference sequence). As DNA, the CDR3 is TGTGCCAGTAGTGCCACAGGGCTGGGCAATCAGCCCCAGCATTTT. Translating gives CASSATGLGNQPQHF.

This clone showed up just a few times. The chain employs TRBV9 and TRBJ1-2; 8 nucleotides match TRBD1. The CDR3 spans 16 residues. J was trimmed by 8 bases and V by 0 bases; bases with no gene match: 12. CDR1 and CDR2 (germline): SGDLS, YYNGEE. The CDR3 sequence is CASSVGVDRVSQGYTF. As DNA, the CDR3 is TGTGCCAGCAGCGTAGGCGTGGACAGGGTATCTCAAGGCTACACCTTC.

The CDR3, as DNA: TGTGCCACCAGTGATCCTGGACAGGGGGCTCAGGACTACACCTTC. This sequence encodes CATSDPGQGAQDYTF. The V and J genes are TRBV24-1 and TRBJ1-2; 11 nucleotides agree with TRBD1. The V segment lost 3 bases and the J segment 10 bases; nucleotides outside the gene matches: 9. The CDR3 is 15 amino acids. CDR1 and CDR2 from the germline V gene are KGHDR and SFDVKD.

The chain has TRBV6-5 and TRBJ2-1; 7 nucleotides line up with TRBD1. Germline-derived CDR1 and CDR2 are MNHEY and SVGAGI. V shed 5 bases and J 8 bases; nucleotides not matched to a gene: 3. The CDR3 loop spans 12 amino acids. CDR3 amino acids: CASSPTGDEQFF. The CDR3 DNA sequence: TGTGCCAGCAGTCCTACAGGGGATGAGCAGTTCTTC.

V gene TRBV7-2 combines with J gene TRBJ2-7; D possibly corresponds to TRBD2 (6 bases). Germline V lookup: CDR1 SGHTA, CDR2 FQGNSA. Trimming took 5 bases from V and 1 from J, leaving 15 bases between them. The CDR3 has 15 residues. The CDR3 protein is CASSRVRDGSYEQYF. CDR3 coding DNA: TGTGCCAGCAGCCGGGTGCGGGACGGATCCTACGAGCAGTACTTC.

This chain links TRBV4-3 with TRBJ2-3, with D possibly being TRBD2 (5 bases). Trimming left V 5 bases short and J 6 bases short, with 21 bases between. Germline loops: CDR1 LGHNA, CDR2 YSLEER. The CDR3 is 16 amino acids. CDR3: CASSESGSDQADTQYF. Here the CDR3 DNA reads TGCGCCAGCAGCGAATCGGGAAGTGACCAAGCGGATACGCAGTATTTT.

This chain uses TRBV28 with TRBJ1-1; D perhaps matches TRBD1 (5 bases). CDR3 length: 15 residues. Per the germline V gene, CDR1 is MDHEN and CDR2 is SYDVKM. V lost 3 bases and J lost 4, with 15 bases in between. The CDR3: CASSFAAGPITEAFF. CDR3 nucleotides: TGTGCCAGCAGTTTTGCCGCGGGACCGATCACTGAAGCTTTCTTT. Filled out from reference TRBV28 and TRBJ1-1, the complete variable domain reads DVKVTQSSRYLVKRTGEKVFLECVQDMDHENMFWYRQDPGLGLRLIYFSYDVKMKEKGDIPEGYSVSREKKERFSLILESASTNQTSMYLCASSFAAGPITEAFFGQGTRLTVV.

The chain couples TRBV7-2 to TRBJ2-3; 8 bases agree with TRBD2. V shed 2 bases, J shed 3 bases, and the junction held 7 bases outside the gene matches. CDR1 SGHTA and CDR2 FQGNSA come from the germline V gene. This CDR3 has 16 residues. CDR3 coding DNA: TGTGCCAGCAGCTTACGGGGACTAGACAGGACAGATACGCAGTATTTT. This translates into CASSLRGLDRTDTQYF.

The chain joins TRBV12-5 to TRBJ2-3, with TRBD1 matching 7 bases. The CDR3 contains 19 residues. Looked up from germline, CDR1 is LGHNT and CDR2 is FRNRAP. J lost 0 bases, V lost 0 bases, and 12 bases had no gene match. This CDR3 reads CASGLVRDGTVASTDTQYF. In DNA, the CDR3 is TGTGCTAGTGGTTTGGTACGGGACGGGACAGTCGCTAGCACAGATACGCAGTATTTT.

This chain uses TRBV27 with TRBJ1-4; D gene ambiguous. V gave up 2 bases and J gave up 8 bases, with 15 bases separating them. There are 15 residues in the CDR3. Per germline, CDR1 MNHEY and CDR2 SMNVEV (reference sequence). The CDR3 here is CASSLGGIRREKLFF. The CDR3 DNA sequence: TGTGCCAGCAGTTTAGGAGGAATAAGGCGAGAAAAACTGTTTTTT.

The genes are TRBV19 and TRBJ1-5, with 8 bases fitting TRBD1. This CDR3 region has 14 residues. Germline CDR1 is LNHDA and CDR2 is SQIVND (reference sequence). With 5 bases clipped from V and 7 bases from J, the junction kept 7 bases outside the gene matches. CDR3 region: CASSQGTGQQPQHF. The CDR3 DNA follows: TGTGCCAGTAGTCAAGGGACAGGTCAACAGCCCCAGCATTTT.

This chain uses TRBV7-9 with TRBJ2-4; 11 bases align to TRBD1. Trimming took 5 bases from V and 6 from J; bases not matched to a gene: 6. CDR1 is SEHNR, CDR2 FQNEAQ, per germline (reference sequence). The CDR3 is made up of 15 amino acids. This chain's CDR3 is CASSSTGTGGNIQYF. CDR3 sequence (DNA): TGTGCCAGCAGCAGTACCGGGACAGGGGGAAACATTCAGTACTTC.

The rearrangement links TRBV30 to TRBJ1-4; D gene uncertain. Germline CDR1 is GTSNPN and CDR2 is SVGIG (reference sequence). This CDR3 has 12 residues. V dropped 1 base and J dropped 8 bases, with 8 bases sitting between them. CDR3 nucleotide sequence: TGTGCCTGGAGTGCCGGTTACGAAAAACTGTTTTTT. Encoded protein: CAWSAGYEKLFF. The variable domain in full, completed from reference TRBV30 and TRBJ1-4, reads SQTIHQWPATLVQPVGSPLSLECTVEGTSNPNLYWYRQAAGRGLQLLFYSVGIGQISSEVPQNLSASRPQDRQFILSSKKLLLSDSGFYLCAWSAGYEKLFFGSGTQLSVL.

The CDR3: CASSKVAGQGSNTGELFF. The DNA for the CDR3 is TGTGCCAGCAGCAAAGTGGCTGGACAGGGGAGTAACACCGGGGAGCTGTTTTTT. The V gene is TRBV21-1, the J gene TRBJ2-2; TRBD1 was called by the table and not checked on the DNA. TRBV21-1 has pseudogene status. The CDR3 length is 18 residues.

This clone was seen a few times. V and J are TRBV7-9 and TRBJ1-1; TRBD1 is a possible D gene (6 bases). V lost 5 bases to trimming and J lost 3 bases, with 16 bases between them. The CDR3 length is 15 residues. Germline V CDR1 and CDR2: SEHNR, FQNEAQ (reference sequence). CDR3 DNA: TGTGCCAGCAGCCCAAGACAGGAGGTTGACACTGAAGCTTTCTTT. Protein product: CASSPRQEVDTEAFF.

This chain links TRBV5-1 with TRBJ2-2, with D perhaps matching TRBD2 (5 bases). The germline gives CDR1 SGHRS, CDR2 YFSETQ. The V end was cut by 0 bases, the J end by 3 bases, with 12 bases between. This CDR3 has 16 residues. CDR3 nucleotides: TGCGCCAGCAGCTTGGGTCCGGGATTGGACACCGGGGAGCTGTTTTTT. It codes for CASSLGPGLDTGELFF.

This clone turned up a few times. This chain uses TRBV7-6 with TRBJ2-7, with 9 bases lining up with TRBD2. Per the germline V gene, CDR1 is SGHVS and CDR2 is FNYEAQ. V lost 1 base, J lost 6 bases, and 7 bases stayed unmatched. The CDR3 covers 15 residues. The CDR3 is CASSLGREGHSEQYF. In nucleotides, the CDR3 is TGTGCCAGCAGCTTAGGGCGGGAGGGCCATTCCGAGCAGTACTTC.

There are a few counts of this clone. CDR3 region: CASSGNGLVYNEQFF. Written as DNA, the CDR3 is TGCGCCAGCAGTGGAAACGGACTAGTCTACAATGAGCAGTTCTTC. The rearrangement uses TRBV10-2 and TRBJ2-1, with 7 bases identical to TRBD2. The V gene's germline CDR1 is WSHSY and CDR2 SAAADI. Losses at the gene ends were 4 bases for V and 3 bases for J; bases not matched to a gene: 6. The CDR3 runs 15 residues.

CDR3 DNA: TGTGCCAGCAGCTTACCTATATGGGGGCTCCCCTCACCCCTCCACTTT. Its translation: CASSLPIWGLPSPLHF. This chain uses TRBV5-8 with TRBJ1-6, with D possibly being TRBD1 (6 bases). Germline CDR1 SGHTS, CDR2 YDEGEE. CDR3 length: 16 amino acids. Trimming pared 2 bases from V and 10 bases from J, leaving 19 bases between.

This chain connects TRBV2 to TRBJ2-1; possible D gene TRBD2, 6 bases. This CDR3 comprises 15 residues. Trimming took off 3 bases at V and 5 bases at J, with 14 bases between the two ends. CDR1 is SNHLY, CDR2 FYNNEI, per germline. The CDR3 nucleotides read TGTGCCAGCAGTGATCAGGGACTTACCAACAATGAGCAGTTCTTC. Translation: CASSDQGLTNNEQFF.